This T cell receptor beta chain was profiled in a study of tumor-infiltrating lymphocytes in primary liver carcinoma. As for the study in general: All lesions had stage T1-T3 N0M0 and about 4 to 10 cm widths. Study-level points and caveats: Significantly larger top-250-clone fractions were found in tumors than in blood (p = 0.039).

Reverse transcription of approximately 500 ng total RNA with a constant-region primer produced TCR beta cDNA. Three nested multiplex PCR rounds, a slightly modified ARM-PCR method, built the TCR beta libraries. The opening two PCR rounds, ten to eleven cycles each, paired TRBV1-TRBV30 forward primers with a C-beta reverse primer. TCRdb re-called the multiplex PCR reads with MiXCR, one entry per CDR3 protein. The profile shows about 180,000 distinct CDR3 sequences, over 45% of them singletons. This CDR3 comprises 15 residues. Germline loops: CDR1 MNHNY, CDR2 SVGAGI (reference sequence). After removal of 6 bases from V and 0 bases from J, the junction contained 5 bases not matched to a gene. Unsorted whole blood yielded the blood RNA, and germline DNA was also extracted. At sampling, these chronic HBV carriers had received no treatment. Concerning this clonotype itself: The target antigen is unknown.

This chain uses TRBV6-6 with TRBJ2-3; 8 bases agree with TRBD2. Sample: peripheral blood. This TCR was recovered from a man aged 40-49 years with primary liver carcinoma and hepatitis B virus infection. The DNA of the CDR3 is TGTGCCAGCAGCCCCGAGCGGGGGAGCACAGATACGCAGTATTTT. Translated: CASSPERGSTDTQYF.